This T cell receptor beta chain is drawn from a study of T cell changes during pregnancy in multiple sclerosis. Method: immunoSEQ multiplex PCR; TCRdb's copy keeps in-frame clones and lacks some. The sample lists about 120,000 clones, approximately 90% occurring once. CDR1 and CDR2 (germline): MDHEN, SYDVKM. Trimming cost V 8 bases and J 3 bases, with 31 bases left between them. This CDR3 spans 19 amino acids. This sequence joins TRBV28 and TRBJ1-2; tentatively, D is TRBD1 (6 bases). This clonotype was obtained from a female donor with multiple sclerosis, enrolled in a pregnancy study. This material consisted of peripheral blood, taken in the third trimester of pregnancy. Here the CDR3 reads CASGIRPGRGGDGDYGYTF. As DNA, the CDR3 is TGTGCCAGCGGAATCCGACCGGGACGAGGGGGGGATGGGGACTATGGCTACACCTTC.